These 24 T cell receptor beta chains were all obtained from the same sample, sequenced in a study of patients and donors after allogeneic stem cell transplantation. TCRdb passed the RT-PCR reads through MiXCR, listing each CDR3 protein once. The data show roughly 230,000 distinct CDR3 sequences, with roughly 15% seen just once and 11% held by the top ten. The sequencing input was blood, either unsorted or a sorted T cell fraction (not recorded which). The receptors derive from a human donor who was either an allogeneic HSCT recipient or a stem cell or donor lymphocyte infusion donor (not recorded which). It is not recorded whose cells these are; they may come from a transplant donor.

This clonotype was found a few times. The V gene is TRBV6-2 or TRBV6-3, the J gene TRBJ1-2; D remains ambiguous. The CDR3 runs to 12 residues. V lost 6 bases, J lost 7 bases, and 12 bases lay in between. Germline V lookup: CDR1 MNHEY, CDR2 SVGEGT. CDR3 loop: CASRFRRGGYTF. CDR3 sequence (DNA): TGTGCCAGCAGATTCCGGCGAGGTGGCTACACCTTC.

This clonotype came up many times. The chain couples TRBV20-1 to TRBJ2-7; D ambiguous. CDR1 is DFQATT, CDR2 SNEGSKA, per germline (reference sequence). The CDR3 loop spans 16 amino acids. V lost 2 bases and J 0 bases, leaving 17 bases between the germline ends. The CDR3 bases are TGCAGTGCTAGAACCCCCGTGAAGGTATTCTCCTACGAGCAGTACTTC. Translation gives CSARTPVKVFSYEQYF.

This clonotype occurred a few times. The gene calls are TRBV7-2 and TRBJ2-4, with 9 positions matching TRBD2. Germline V gene data show CDR1 as SGHTA and CDR2 as FQGNSA. Trimming took 5 bases from V and 3 from J; bases not matched to a gene: 8. There are 16 residues in the CDR3. This chain's CDR3 is CASSLGTSWGKNIQYF. In nucleotides, the CDR3 is TGTGCCAGCAGCCTCGGGACTAGCTGGGGCAAAAACATTCAGTACTTC.

The chain combines TRBV20-1 with TRBJ1-2, with 8 bases identical to TRBD1. Germline CDR1 and CDR2: DFQATT and SNEGSKA (reference sequence). This CDR3 is 12 amino acids long. Trimming at V came to 4 bases and at J to 3 bases, leaving 1 base not matched to a gene. Here the CDR3 DNA reads TGCAGTGCTACGGGACAGGACTATGGCTACACCTTC. Translating gives CSATGQDYGYTF.

The V and J genes are TRBV20-1 and TRBJ2-5, with D perhaps assigned TRBD1 or TRBD2 (6 bases each). Germline-derived CDR1 and CDR2 are DFQATT and SNEGSKA (reference sequence). This CDR3 is 12 amino acids long. Trimming cost V 6 bases and J 7 bases, with 15 bases left between them. The CDR3 reads CSASGALGTQYF. In DNA form, the CDR3 reads TGCAGTGCATCGGGGGCCCTCGGGACCCAGTACTTC.

The genes are TRBV3-1 and TRBJ2-5; 8 bases align to TRBD1. The CDR3 spans 16 residues. The junction had 11 bases not matched to a gene; V was cut back by 3 bases and J by 5 bases. CDR1 and CDR2 from the germline V gene are LGHDT and YNNKEL (reference sequence). Here the CDR3 DNA reads TGTGCCAGCAGCCAGCCCGGACAGGGAACCCAGGAGACCCAGTACTTC. Protein: CASSQPGQGTQETQYF.

The chain has TRBV30 and TRBJ2-3; D uncertain. The germline CDR1 and CDR2 sequences are GTSNPN and SVGIG (reference sequence). The CDR3 covers 13 residues. The V gene lost 5 bases and the J gene lost 1 base, with 10 bases spanning the gap. DNA of the CDR3: TGTGCCTGGCGGTGGCGACGCACAGATACGCAGTATTTT. Its protein is CAWRWRRTDTQYF.

This rearrangement joins TRBV7-8 to TRBJ1-5; tentatively, D is TRBD1 (6 bases). The V gene lost 5 bases and the J gene lost 4 bases, with 15 bases spanning the gap. There are 15 residues in the CDR3. From germline, CDR1 is SGHVS and CDR2 FQNEAQ. The CDR3 bases are TGTGCCAGCAGCCCCCCCGGGGGGCTGAATCAGCCCCAGCATTTT. This sequence encodes CASSPPGGLNQPQHF. Full variable domain (missing parts from reference TRBV7-8 and TRBJ1-5): GAGVSQSPRYKVAKRGQDVALRCDPISGHVSLFWYQQALGQGPEFLTYFQNEAQLDKSGLPSDRFFAERPEGSVSTLKIQRTQQEDSAVYLCASSPPGGLNQPQHFGDGTRLSIL.

The V gene is TRBV20-1, the J gene TRBJ2-3; 12 bases agree with TRBD2. J was trimmed by 2 bases and V by 6 bases; bases with no gene match: 6. Germline V CDR1 and CDR2: DFQATT, SNEGSKA (reference sequence). This CDR3 is built from 15 residues. CDR3 sequence: CSALGLAGLTDTQYF. The DNA of the CDR3 is TGCAGTGCCCTCGGACTAGCGGGGCTCACAGATACGCAGTATTTT.

J is TRBJ1-6 and V is TRBV28; TRBD1 is a possible D gene (6 bases). CDR3 length: 14 amino acids. Germline values: CDR1 MDHEN, CDR2 SYDVKM. Trimming pared 6 bases from V and 7 bases from J, leaving 13 bases between. The CDR3 loop is CASRRRGDNSPLHF. The CDR3 DNA reads as TGTGCCAGCAGGAGGAGGGGGGACAATTCACCCCTCCACTTT.

There are many counts of this clonotype. The J gene is TRBJ1-1, the V gene TRBV4-2, with TRBD1 identical over 9 bases. The CDR3 extends over 18 amino acids. After removal of 4 bases from V and 0 bases from J, the junction contained 12 bases not matched to a gene. Per the germline V gene, CDR1 is LGHNA and CDR2 is YNFKEQ. DNA of the CDR3: TGTGCCAGCAGCCGAGGACGACCGGGACAGGGTATGAACACTGAAGCTTTCTTT. Translation gives CASSRGRPGQGMNTEAFF.

This clonotype showed up just a few times. The chain recombines TRBV30 with TRBJ2-1, with TRBD2 identical over 10 bases. CDR3 length: 15 residues. The J segment lost 7 bases and the V segment lost 0 bases, leaving 6 bases of the junction unmatched. Germline-derived CDR1 and CDR2 are GTSNPN and SVGIG (reference sequence). CDR3 nucleotide sequence: TGTGCCTGGAGTGTACCGGGGGGACTAGCGAATGAGCAGTTCTTC. It specifies CAWSVPGGLANEQFF. Full variable domain (outside the CDR3, taken from reference TRBV30 and TRBJ2-1): SQTIHQWPATLVQPVGSPLSLECTVEGTSNPNLYWYRQAAGRGLQLLFYSVGIGQISSEVPQNLSASRPQDRQFILSSKKLLLSDSGFYLCAWSVPGGLANEQFFGPGTRLTVL.

There are many counts of this clonotype. The chain combines TRBV5-1 with TRBJ2-2, with 8 bases lining up with TRBD1. The CDR3 is made up of 17 amino acids. Per germline, CDR1 SGHRS and CDR2 YFSETQ. The trim removed 1 base at V and 3 bases at J, leaving 8 bases unmatched. This chain's CDR3 is CASSLPPGQAYTGELFF. For the CDR3, the DNA is TGCGCCAGCAGCTTGCCTCCGGGACAGGCTTACACCGGGGAGCTGTTTTTT.

This clonotype was seen a handful of times. The chain employs TRBV20-1 and TRBJ2-5, with TRBD2 identical over 9 bases. Trimming took 1 base from V and 2 from J; bases not matched to a gene: 2. CDR3 size: 14 residues. CDR1 is DFQATT, CDR2 SNEGSKA, per germline (reference sequence). CDR3 in amino acids: CSARGTSAQETQYF. CDR3 DNA sequence: TGCAGTGCTAGAGGGACTAGCGCTCAAGAGACCCAGTACTTC.

V and J are TRBV11-1 and TRBJ2-3; 11 nucleotides agree with TRBD2. The V gene end was trimmed by 0 bases and the J gene end by 2 bases; junction bases not matched to a gene: 7. The germline gives CDR1 SGHAT, CDR2 FQDESV (reference sequence). The CDR3 loop spans 18 amino acids. CDR3: CASSLASGLAAYTDTQYF. The CDR3 nucleotides read TGTGCCAGCAGCTTAGCTTCGGGACTAGCGGCATACACAGATACGCAGTATTTT. The whole variable domain, filled in from reference TRBV11-1 and TRBJ2-3, reads EAEVAQSPRYKITEKSQAVAFWCDPISGHATLYWYRQILGQGPELLVQFQDESVVDDSQLPKDRFSAERLKGVDSTLKIQPAELGDSAMYLCASSLASGLAAYTDTQYFGPGTRLTVL.

This clonotype was recorded many times. The rearrangement links TRBV7-2 to TRBJ1-2, with D unresolved. Germline assignment: CDR1 SGHTA and CDR2 FQGNSA. V lost 5 bases and J 7 bases, leaving 8 bases between the germline ends. The CDR3 totals 11 residues. The CDR3 DNA sequence: TGTGCCAGCAGCCATCCTAGTGGCTACACCTTC. Protein: CASSHPSGYTF.

The rearrangement links TRBV12-3 or TRBV12-4 to TRBJ2-7; D uncertain. This CDR3 has 12 amino acids. The V gene lost 2 bases and the J gene lost 5 bases, with 7 bases spanning the gap. The CDR3 nucleotides are TGTGCCAGCAGTTTATTACTTGACGAGCAGTACTTC. It yields the protein CASSLLLDEQYF.

A remark on this clonotype: A read error may account for a junction end that differs from germline. V and J are TRBV12-3 or TRBV12-4 and TRBJ1-4; D call uncertain. The CDR3 covers 15 residues. The CDR3 coding sequence is TGTGCCAGCAGACCCTTTTGGGCGCCTAATGAAAGACTGTTTTTT. It codes for CASRPFWAPNERLFF.

This clonotype was seen many times. This sequence joins TRBV30 and TRBJ1-1; 9 bases are a match to TRBD1. The J segment lost 7 bases and the V segment lost 2 bases, leaving 11 bases of the junction unmatched. This CDR3 comprises 15 residues. Germline CDR1 is GTSNPN and CDR2 is SVGIG (reference sequence). The CDR3 is CAWSRGQGLSREAFF. CDR3 DNA: TGTGCCTGGAGTCGGGGACAGGGTCTATCCCGTGAAGCTTTCTTT.

This clonotype was observed a handful of times. The V and J genes are TRBV3-1 and TRBJ1-2; 7 bases fit TRBD1. The CDR3 loop spans 15 amino acids. In germline, CDR1 is LGHDT, CDR2 YNNKEL (reference sequence). Unmatched junction bases numbered 10, after V lost 4 bases and J lost 5 bases. CDR3 protein: CASSPVQGQRYGYTF. CDR3 DNA: TGTGCCAGCAGCCCAGTACAGGGACAGAGATATGGCTACACCTTC.

This clonotype was counted many times. This sequence joins TRBV6-5 and TRBJ2-7; D uncertain. The length of the CDR3 is 14 residues. V lost 4 bases and J 2 bases, leaving 12 bases between the germline ends. The germline V gene has CDR1 MNHEY and CDR2 SVGAGI. DNA of the CDR3: TGTGCCAGCAGTTCCCCCCGGGTAGCCTACGAGCAGTACTTC. It specifies CASSSPRVAYEQYF.

This clonotype was seen ten or more times. The chain combines TRBV18 with TRBJ1-5; 8 bases are a match to TRBD1. Germline lookup yields CDR1 KGHSH and CDR2 LQKENI. CDR3 size: 16 residues. The J segment lost 0 bases and the V segment lost 6 bases, leaving 7 bases of the junction unmatched. The chain's CDR3 is CASSPGQGYSNQPQHF. The CDR3 nucleotides read TGTGCCAGCTCTCCTGGACAGGGCTATAGCAATCAGCCCCAGCATTTT.

The chain uses TRBV7-3 and TRBJ2-3; weak D call: TRBD1 (7 bases). CDR1 and CDR2 from the germline V gene are SGHTA and FQGTGA. V dropped 2 bases and J dropped 6 bases, with 15 bases sitting between them. The length of the CDR3 is 15 residues. The CDR3 sequence is CASSLGLAGGDTQYF. The DNA of the CDR3 is TGTGCCAGCAGCTTAGGGTTAGCAGGGGGGGATACGCAGTATTTT. Complete variable domain (other parts from reference TRBV7-3 and TRBJ2-3): GAGVSQTPSNKVTEKGKYVELRCDPISGHTALYWYRQSLGQGPEFLIYFQGTGAADDSGLPNDRFFAVRPEGSVSTLKIQRTERGDSAVYLCASSLGLAGGDTQYFGPGTRLTVL.

The chain combines TRBV29-1 with TRBJ2-7, with TRBD2 matching over 11 bases. Germline CDR1 SQVTM, CDR2 ANQGSEA. V was clipped by 5 bases and J by 4 bases; unmatched bases: 10. CDR3 length: 15 amino acids. This CDR3 reads CSVSRRLAGRYEQYF. The CDR3 DNA reads TGCAGCGTTTCGCGCCGACTAGCGGGAAGATACGAGCAGTACTTC.